This TCR beta chain was sequenced during a study of cytomegalovirus exposure and HLA in healthy donors. Study-level points and caveats: CMV antigen specificity of three CMV-associated chains was confirmed in vitro. Donor immune exposure was known only as CMV serostatus.

This clone was seen only once. The antigen is undetermined. Trimming pared 1 base from V and 8 bases from J, leaving 11 bases between. CDR1 and CDR2 (germline): SGHDN, FVKESK. CDR3 length: 13 residues. Primers: 60 Vbeta forward and 13 Jbeta reverse. Here immunoSEQ multiplex PCR was the method, and the copy in TCRdb shows in-frame clones only, minus some. The top ten hold 11% of the sample, which has more than 90,000 clones, approximately 74% seen once. The sequence was obtained from a woman aged 45-65 years in good health and CMV-seropositive. The chain combines TRBV14 with TRBJ1-2; no clear D gene. What was sequenced was PBMCs. The CDR3 loop is CASSQVLSQGYTF. The CDR3 nucleotides read TGTGCCAGCAGCCAAGTCTTGTCACAGGGCTACACCTTC.